The clone carrying this T cell receptor beta chain was observed a few times. Its target is not known. Both iRepertoire HTBI primers and Arm-PCR of CDR3 regions were used to build the TCR beta libraries. In TCRdb, the multiplex PCR reads were re-called with MiXCR into one record per CDR3 protein. In the table there are a few hundred thousand distinct CDR3 sequences, roughly a quarter of which are singletons. This sample stems from a study of regulatory T cells in long-lasting Graves disease. Described time point: persistent/refractory GD, antithyroid drugs over 5 years with positive TRAb. PBMC-extracted RNA yielded the TCR library. Findings and limits, study-wide: Public clonotype sharing was higher in persistent than newly diagnosed patients. When disease was persistent, TRBV28, TRBJ1-2 and TRBJ2-5 were the favored segments.

Germline assignment: CDR1 KGHSH and CDR2 LQKENI. This CDR3 region has 14 residues. Trimming removed 3 bases at V and 6 bases at J, with 14 bases between. The gene calls are TRBV18 and TRBJ1-2; D unclear. The origin of this receptor is a female donor with Graves disease. The sequencing used peripheral blood mononuclear cells (PBMCs), collected when the disease was refractory, from a patient treated with antithyroid drugs. CDR3 protein: CASSPNRLTDGYTF. The CDR3 DNA reads TGTGCCAGCTCACCTAACAGACTAACCGATGGCTACACCTTC.